This T cell receptor (beta chain) was sequenced for a study of T cell responses to AZD1222 COVID-19 vaccine. TCRdb keeps only in-frame clones here, not all; method: immunoSEQ multiplex PCR. The table includes about 150,000 clones, under 95% detected once. The CDR3 extends over 14 amino acids. The specimen was peripheral blood, collected 28 days after the second dose of the MenACWY control vaccine. V gene TRBV21-1 combines with J gene TRBJ1-5; the table's D gene call, TRBD1, was not cross checked with the DNA. TRBV21-1 constitutes a pseudogene. The source is an adult who received the MenACWY meningococcal vaccine as a control. CDR3 nucleotides: TGTGCCAGCCTCAGACAGGGGGCGCCTCAGCCCCAGCATTTT. Translated, it gives CASLRQGAPQPQHF.